These T cell receptor beta chains were read from a single sample in a study of T cells in localized non-small cell lung cancer. Profiled with immunoSEQ multiplex PCR; TCRdb holds only in-frame clones, not every one. The data show about 78,000 clones, roughly four fifths seen once. The specimen was peripheral blood, collected before any cancer treatment. These receptors came from a man aged 35 to 70 with stage I lung adenocarcinoma. The conserved cysteine and the conserved F or W are not part of the CDR3 here.

v_gene	j_gene	CDR3aa
TRBV5-6	TRBJ2-1	ASTDVGSYNEQF
TRBV7-3	TRBJ2-3	ASSLGGLSTDTQY
TRBV28	TRBJ1-5	ASSLWEGQNQPQH
TRBV7-9	TRBJ1-3	ASSLETFSGNTIY
TRBV5-1	TRBJ2-7	ASSGSPAGTYEQY
TRBV6-6	TRBJ2-1	ASSYTAPEPAQF
TRBV14	TRBJ2-3	ASSQDWTSGVATQY
TRBV7-2	TRBJ2-7	ASSPSTTYEQY
TRBV13	TRBJ1-1	ASSGSPHATEAF
TRBV2	TRBJ2-7	ASTPGLLYEQY
TRBV4-1	TRBJ2-3	ASSQASPDTQY
TRBV4-1	TRBJ2-1	ASSQVASGTAEQF
TRBV6-1	TRBJ1-4	ASSERAGLNEKLF
TRBV19	TRBJ2-5	ASSIPGGEETQY
TRBV9	TRBJ1-1	ASSRTLDSSEAF
TRBV27	TRBJ2-1	ASSLFSYNEQF
TRBV28	TRBJ2-7	ASSLGGQGAAEQY